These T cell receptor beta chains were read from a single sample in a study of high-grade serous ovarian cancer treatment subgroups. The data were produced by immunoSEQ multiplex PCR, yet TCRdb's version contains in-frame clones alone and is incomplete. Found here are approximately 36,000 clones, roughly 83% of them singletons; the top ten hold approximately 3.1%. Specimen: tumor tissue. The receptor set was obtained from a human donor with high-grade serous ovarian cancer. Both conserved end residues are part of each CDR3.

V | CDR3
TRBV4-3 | CASSQDPEAETQYF
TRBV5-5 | CASSFEGSDTQYF
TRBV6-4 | CASSEQVNQPQHF
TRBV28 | CASSSLPQGRLELFF
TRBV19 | CASSSAGLSYEQYF
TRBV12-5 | CASGSQGINQPQHF
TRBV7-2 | CASSWGVSSNQPQHF
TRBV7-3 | CASSPFGLRLDEQFF
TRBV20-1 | CSASRGEQYF
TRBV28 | CASVLTSGRTYNEQFF
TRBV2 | CASRVGQGALSLFF
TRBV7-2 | CASSQRMTGHSGNTIYF
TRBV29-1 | CSARRVISYNEQFF
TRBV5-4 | CASSLAAVGPYEQYF
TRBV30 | CAWSVHSDEQYF
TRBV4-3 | CASSQEWAGDYNEQFF
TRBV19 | CASKREQSGYTF
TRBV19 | CASSPWSSGGGYEQFF
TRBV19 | CASKGASGPEQFF
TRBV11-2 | CASSLRLEGLQETQYF
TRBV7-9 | CASSLAQSEPSLHF
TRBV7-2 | CASSLLTAGGVPTQYF
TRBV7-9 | CASSLRAGGPTDTQYF